A selection of T cell receptor beta chains follows, all from one sample in a study of regulatory T cells in long-lasting Graves disease. MiXCR, run by TCRdb on the multiplex PCR reads, gives a single entry per CDR3 protein. The sample has over 200,000 distinct CDR3 sequences, 15% to 20% seen once. The same sample was also used in a study of T cells in Graves' hyperthyroidism and ophthalmopathy.

The sequencing used peripheral blood mononuclear cells (PBMCs), collected at new diagnosis, from a patient treated with antithyroid drugs. Receptors were obtained from a woman aged 30 to 39 with Graves disease. Each CDR3 is given with its conserved first and last residue. The order of the fields is D gene, clone size, V gene, J gene, CDR3 protein, CDR3 DNA. A D gene is named only where the DNA matches it firmly. Some rows mark clone size as missing; the rest say once, few, many or name a class of expanded clone.

D: -; size: many; V: TRBV11-2; J: TRBJ2-1; CDR3: CASSLSGEQFF; DNA: TGTGCCAGCAGCTTATCAGGTGAGCAGTTCTTC
D: -; size: -; V: TRBV7-7; J: TRBJ2-5; CDR3: CASSLAYSGETQYF; DNA: TGTGCTAGCAGCTTAGCGTACTCGGGTGAGACCCAGTACTTC
D: TRBD2; size: many; V: TRBV4-1; J: TRBJ2-1; CDR3: CASSQGGAGGRNEQFF; DNA: TGCGCCAGCAGCCAAGGGGGAGCGGGGGGGCGCAATGAGCAGTTCTTC
D: TRBD2; size: -; V: TRBV14; J: TRBJ2-3; CDR3: CASSLLAGGRASQYF; DNA: TGTGCCAGCAGCCTCTTAGCGGGGGGCCGGGCGTCCCAGTATTTT
D: -; size: many; V: TRBV7-2; J: TRBJ1-5; CDR3: CASSLPGYQPQHF; DNA: TGTGCCAGCAGCTTACCGGGGTATCAGCCCCAGCATTTT
D: -; size: many; V: TRBV2; J: TRBJ2-3; CDR3: CATTRASWSTDTQYF; DNA: TGTGCCACCACCCGGGCCAGCTGGAGCACAGATACGCAGTATTTT
D: TRBD1; size: many; V: TRBV5-1; J: TRBJ1-2; CDR3: CASGTTGHSYGYTF; DNA: TGCGCCAGCGGCACGACAGGGCACTCCTATGGCTACACCTTC
D: -; size: many; V: TRBV9; J: TRBJ1-2; CDR3: CASSPYHGHYGYTF; DNA: TGTGCCAGCAGCCCATACCACGGTCATTATGGCTACACCTTC
D: -; size: many; V: TRBV20-1; J: TRBJ2-5; CDR3: CSASGGNQETQYF; DNA: TGCAGTGCTAGCGGGGGAAACCAAGAGACCCAGTACTTC
D: -; size: many; V: TRBV5-1; J: TRBJ1-2; CDR3: CASRGPSNYGYTF; DNA: TGCGCCAGCAGGGGACCGTCTAACTATGGCTACACCTTC
D: -; size: few; V: TRBV6-2/TRBV6-3; J: TRBJ1-2; CDR3: CASSYTVLYGYTF; DNA: TGTGCCAGCAGTTACACAGTACTCTATGGCTACACCTTC
D: -; size: many; V: TRBV4-1; J: TRBJ2-2; CDR3: CASSQVGGQTGELFF; DNA: TGCGCCAGCAGCCAAGTGGGGGGCCAGACCGGGGAGCTGTTTTTT
D: -; size: -; V: TRBV28; J: TRBJ2-7; CDR3: CASSPRTSRGYEQYF; DNA: TGTGCCAGCAGCCCTCGGACCTCCCGGGGGTACGAGCAGTACTTC
D: TRBD1; size: many; V: TRBV20-1; J: TRBJ1-1; CDR3: CSARTGTGPQNTEAFF; DNA: TGCAGTGCGAGAACCGGGACAGGGCCTCAGAACACTGAAGCTTTCTTT
D: -; size: many; V: TRBV6-1; J: TRBJ1-1; CDR3: CASMRDTLNTEAFF; DNA: TGTGCCAGCATGAGGGACACGTTGAACACTGAAGCTTTCTTT
D: TRBD1; size: many; V: TRBV4-1; J: TRBJ1-2; CDR3: CASSQGQGAAGYTF; DNA: TGCGCCAGCAGCCAAGGACAGGGGGCGGCTGGCTACACCTTC
D: -; size: many; V: TRBV18; J: TRBJ1-2; CDR3: CASSPGEVYGYTF; DNA: TGTGCCAGCTCACCCGGGGAAGTCTATGGCTACACCTTC
D: -; size: -; V: TRBV9; J: TRBJ2-1; CDR3: CASSVGSRRGSDNEQFF; DNA: TGTGCCAGCAGCGTAGGGTCCCGAAGGGGCAGTGACAATGAGCAGTTCTTC
D: -; size: many; V: TRBV9; J: TRBJ2-7; CDR3: CASSVAPGVDYEQYF; DNA: TGTGCCAGCAGCGTAGCTCCGGGGGTTGACTACGAGCAGTACTTC
D: -; size: -; V: TRBV5-1; J: TRBJ2-4; CDR3: CASSLDTPGGNIQYF; DNA: TGCGCCAGCAGCTTGGACACGCCTGGGGGAAACATTCAGTACTTC
D: -; size: many; V: TRBV2; J: TRBJ2-3; CDR3: CASRVGYRVTVTSTDTQYF; DNA: TGTGCCAGCAGGGTTGGTTACAGGGTTACTGTAACTAGCACAGATACGCAGTATTTT
D: TRBD1; size: many; V: TRBV27; J: TRBJ2-1; CDR3: CASSSTLRGLAGVEQFF; DNA: TGTGCCAGCAGTTCAACTCTCAGGGGGTTGGCAGGGGTCGAGCAGTTCTTC
D: TRBD1; size: -; V: TRBV3-1; J: TRBJ1-2; CDR3: CASSLGGQTNYGYTF; DNA: TGTGCCAGCAGCCTGGGGGGACAGACAAACTATGGCTACACCTTC
D: TRBD1; size: -; V: TRBV6-1; J: TRBJ2-7; CDR3: CAGRTGGGEQYF; DNA: TGTGCCGGACGGACAGGGGGGGGAGAGCAGTACTTC
D: -; size: -; V: TRBV18; J: TRBJ2-3; CDR3: CASSPGGPGDTQYF; DNA: TGTGCCAGCTCACCCGGGGGGCCGGGAGATACGCAGTATTTT
D: TRBD1; size: many; V: TRBV5-1; J: TRBJ1-2; CDR3: CASSSLLPGQGSYTF; DNA: TGCGCCAGCAGCTCTCTCCTTCCGGGACAGGGAAGTTACACCTTC
D: -; size: many; V: TRBV27; J: TRBJ2-3; CDR3: CASSLRQGPGLTQYF; DNA: TGTGCCAGCAGTTTACGGCAGGGGCCGGGGCTGACGCAGTATTTT
D: -; size: many; V: TRBV12-3/TRBV12-4; J: TRBJ1-5; CDR3: CASSEWGRDQPQHF; DNA: TGTGCCAGCAGTGAGTGGGGCAGAGATCAGCCCCAGCATTTT
D: -; size: many; V: TRBV20-1; J: TRBJ2-2; CDR3: CSAGRNTGELFF; DNA: TGCAGTGCAGGACGGAACACCGGGGAGCTGTTTTTT
D: TRBD1; size: many; V: TRBV20-1; J: TRBJ1-1; CDR3: CSADTGATEAFF; DNA: TGCAGTGCTGACACAGGGGCAACTGAAGCTTTCTTT
D: TRBD1; size: -; V: TRBV5-4; J: TRBJ2-7; CDR3: CASSLPGQGLEQYF; DNA: TGTGCCAGCAGCCTACCGGGACAGGGGCTCGAGCAGTACTTC
D: -; size: few; V: TRBV5-6; J: TRBJ2-5; CDR3: CASSLKGGGVQETQYF; DNA: TGTGCCAGCAGCTTGAAGGGGGGAGGTGTACAAGAGACCCAGTACTTC
D: -; size: many; V: TRBV18; J: TRBJ2-7; CDR3: CASSETGTYEQYF; DNA: TGTGCCAGCTCAGAGACGGGAACCTACGAGCAGTACTTC
D: TRBD1; size: many; V: TRBV5-1; J: TRBJ2-3; CDR3: CASNRGEGVTDTQYF; DNA: TGCGCCAGTAACAGGGGCGAGGGGGTCACAGATACGCAGTATTTT